This TCR beta chain is drawn from a study of cytomegalovirus exposure and HLA in healthy donors. Background on the study: Counted in an early data release were approximately 80 million unique TCRs from HLA-typed donors.

Notes on this clone: Its antigen is not identified.

General study points: About 87% or about 30% of the time was how often most TCR beta V segments were productive, according to an earlier analysis. In a later analysis, HLA-associated TCR beta chains were more clonally expanded than equally common others.

The CDR3 totals 15 residues. Germline CDR1 and CDR2: SGHDN and FVKESK. The V segment lost 5 bases and the J segment 8 bases; nucleotides outside the gene matches: 14. Both 60 Vbeta primers and 13 Jbeta primers went into the PCR. The method was immunoSEQ multiplex PCR; TCRdb's version includes in-frame clones alone and lacks a portion of them. The sample lists approximately 170,000 clones, around 72% seen once, with roughly 6.4% in the top ten. At the time of sampling, donors were nominally healthy, though unrecorded immune exposures were likely. The chain employs TRBV14 and TRBJ1-1, with 7 bases that match TRBD1. Sequencing was carried out using PBMCs. The clonotype was recovered from a woman between 35 and 50 years old in good health and CMV-seropositive. The CDR3 region is CASSSQTGNQVEAFF. CDR3 DNA: TGTGCCAGCAGCAGTCAGACAGGGAATCAAGTGGAAGCTTTCTTT.